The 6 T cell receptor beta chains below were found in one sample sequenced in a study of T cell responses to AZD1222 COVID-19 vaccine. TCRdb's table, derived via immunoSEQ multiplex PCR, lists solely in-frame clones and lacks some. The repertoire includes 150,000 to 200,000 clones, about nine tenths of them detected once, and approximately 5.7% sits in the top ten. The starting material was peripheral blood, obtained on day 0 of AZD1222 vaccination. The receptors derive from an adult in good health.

The CDR3 is CASSRQGNPGNQPQHF. CDR3 in DNA: TGTGCCAGCAGTCGACAGGGGAACCCTGGGAATCAGCCCCAGCATTTT. The J gene is TRBJ1-5, the V gene TRBV28, with 8 bases lining up with TRBD1. The germline V gene has CDR1 MDHEN and CDR2 SYDVKM. This CDR3 has 16 residues. The V segment lost 5 bases and the J segment 4 bases; nucleotides outside the gene matches: 10.

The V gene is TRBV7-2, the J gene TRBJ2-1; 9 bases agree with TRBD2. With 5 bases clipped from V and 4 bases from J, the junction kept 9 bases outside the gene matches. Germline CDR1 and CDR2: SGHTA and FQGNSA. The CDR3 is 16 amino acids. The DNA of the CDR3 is TGTGCCAGCAGCCCTTTAGCGGGGGCCGGGTACAATGAGCAGTTCTTC. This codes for CASSPLAGAGYNEQFF.

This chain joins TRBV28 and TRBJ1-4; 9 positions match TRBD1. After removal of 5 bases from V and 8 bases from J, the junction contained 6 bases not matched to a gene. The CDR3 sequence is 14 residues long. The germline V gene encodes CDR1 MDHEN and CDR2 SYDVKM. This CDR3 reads CASSITGGQEKLFF. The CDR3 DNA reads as TGTGCCAGCAGTATTACAGGGGGCCAAGAAAAACTGTTTTTT.

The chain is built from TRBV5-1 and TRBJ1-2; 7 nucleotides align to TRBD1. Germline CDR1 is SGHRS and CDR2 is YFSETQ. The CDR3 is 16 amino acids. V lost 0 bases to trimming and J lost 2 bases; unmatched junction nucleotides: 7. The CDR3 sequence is CASSLAWDRKNYGYTF. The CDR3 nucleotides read TGCGCCAGCAGCTTGGCCTGGGACAGAAAAAACTATGGCTACACCTTC. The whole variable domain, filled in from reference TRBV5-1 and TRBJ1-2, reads KAGVTQTPRYLIKTRGQQVTLSCSPISGHRSVSWYQQTPGQGLQFLFEYFSETQRNKGNFPGRFSGRQFSNSRSEMNVSTLELGDSALYLCASSLAWDRKNYGYTFGSGTRLTVV.

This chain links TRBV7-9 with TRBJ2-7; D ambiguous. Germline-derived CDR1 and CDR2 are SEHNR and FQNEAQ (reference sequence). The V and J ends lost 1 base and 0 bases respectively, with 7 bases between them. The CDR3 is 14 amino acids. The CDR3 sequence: CASSLVASSYEQYF. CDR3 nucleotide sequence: TGTGCCAGCAGCTTAGTGGCAAGCTCCTACGAGCAGTACTTC.

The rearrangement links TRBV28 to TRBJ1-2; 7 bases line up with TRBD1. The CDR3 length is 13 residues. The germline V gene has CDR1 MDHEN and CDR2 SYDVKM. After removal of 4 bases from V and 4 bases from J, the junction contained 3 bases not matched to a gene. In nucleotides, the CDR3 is TGTGCCAGCAGTTCAGGGGGGGGCTATGGCTACACCTTC. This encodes CASSSGGGYGYTF.